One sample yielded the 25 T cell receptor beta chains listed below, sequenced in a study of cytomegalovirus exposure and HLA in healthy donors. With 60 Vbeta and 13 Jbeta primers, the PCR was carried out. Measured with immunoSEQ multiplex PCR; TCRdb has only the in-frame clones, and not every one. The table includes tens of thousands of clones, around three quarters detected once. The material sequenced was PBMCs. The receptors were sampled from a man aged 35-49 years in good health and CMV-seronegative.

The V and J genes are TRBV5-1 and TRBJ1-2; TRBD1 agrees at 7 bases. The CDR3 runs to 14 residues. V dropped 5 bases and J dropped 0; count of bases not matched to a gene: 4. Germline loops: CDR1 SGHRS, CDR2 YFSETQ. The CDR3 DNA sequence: TGCGCCAGCAGAAAAACAGGGGCTAACTATGGCTACACCTTC. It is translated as CASRKTGANYGYTF.

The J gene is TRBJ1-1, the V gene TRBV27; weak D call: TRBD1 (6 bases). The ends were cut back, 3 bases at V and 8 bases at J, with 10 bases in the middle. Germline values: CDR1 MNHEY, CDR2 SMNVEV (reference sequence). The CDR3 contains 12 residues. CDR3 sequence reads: CASSFRGAEAFF. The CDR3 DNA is TGTGCCAGCAGTTTTCGGGGGGCAGAAGCTTTCTTT.

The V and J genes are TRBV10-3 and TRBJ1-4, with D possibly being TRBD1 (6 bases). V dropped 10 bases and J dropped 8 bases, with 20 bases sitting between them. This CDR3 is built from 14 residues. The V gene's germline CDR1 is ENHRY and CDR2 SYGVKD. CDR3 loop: CATGWAGENEKLFF. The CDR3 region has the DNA TGTGCCACCGGGTGGGCAGGGGAGAACGAAAAACTGTTTTTT.

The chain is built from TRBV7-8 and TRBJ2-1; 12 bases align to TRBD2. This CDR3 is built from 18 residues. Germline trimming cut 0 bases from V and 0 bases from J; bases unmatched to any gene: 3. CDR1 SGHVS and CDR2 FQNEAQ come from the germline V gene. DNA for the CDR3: TGTGCCAGCAGCTTAGCTCCTAGCGGGAGGGCCTCCTACAATGAGCAGTTCTTC. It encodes CASSLAPSGRASYNEQFF.

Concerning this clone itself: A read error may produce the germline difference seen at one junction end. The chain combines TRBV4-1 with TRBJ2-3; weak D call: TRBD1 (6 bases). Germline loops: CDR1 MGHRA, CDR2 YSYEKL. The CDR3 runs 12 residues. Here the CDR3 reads CASSQDFRDTLF. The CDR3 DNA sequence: TGCGCCAGCAGCCAAGATTTCAGGGACACCCTATTT.

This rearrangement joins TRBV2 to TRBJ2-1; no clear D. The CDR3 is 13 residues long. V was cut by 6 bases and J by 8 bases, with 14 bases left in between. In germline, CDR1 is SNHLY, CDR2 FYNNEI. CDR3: CASSLYFPHEQFF. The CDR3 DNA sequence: TGTGCCAGCAGCCTTTACTTCCCCCATGAGCAGTTCTTC.

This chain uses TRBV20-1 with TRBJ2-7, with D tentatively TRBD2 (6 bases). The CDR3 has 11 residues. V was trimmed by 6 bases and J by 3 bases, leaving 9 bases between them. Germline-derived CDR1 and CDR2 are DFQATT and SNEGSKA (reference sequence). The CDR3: CSARTNYEQYF. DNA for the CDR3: TGCAGTGCAAGGACTAACTACGAGCAGTACTTC.

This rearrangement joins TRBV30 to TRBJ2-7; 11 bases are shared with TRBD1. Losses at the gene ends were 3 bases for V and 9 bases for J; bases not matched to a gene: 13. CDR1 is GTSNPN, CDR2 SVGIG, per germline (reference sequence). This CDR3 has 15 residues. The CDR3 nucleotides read TGTGCCTGGAGCGGCCCGGGACAGGGGGGCCCGAGGCAGTACTTC. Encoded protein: CAWSGPGQGGPRQYF.

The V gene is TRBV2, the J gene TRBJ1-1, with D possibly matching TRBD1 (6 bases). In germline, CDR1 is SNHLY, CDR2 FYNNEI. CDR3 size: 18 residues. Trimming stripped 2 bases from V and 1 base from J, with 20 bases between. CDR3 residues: CASSEYPVGGLANTEAFF. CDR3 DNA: TGTGCCAGCAGTGAATATCCCGTGGGGGGGCTGGCGAACACTGAAGCTTTCTTT.

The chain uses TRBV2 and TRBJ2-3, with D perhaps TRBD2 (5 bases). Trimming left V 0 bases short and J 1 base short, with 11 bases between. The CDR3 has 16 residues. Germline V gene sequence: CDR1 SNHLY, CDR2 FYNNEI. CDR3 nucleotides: TGTGCCAGCAGTGAAGCGTTAGCGATAGGCACAGATACGCAGTATTTT. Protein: CASSEALAIGTDTQYF. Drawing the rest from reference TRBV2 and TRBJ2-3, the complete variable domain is EPEVTQTPSHQVTQMGQEVILRCVPISNHLYFYWYRQILGQKVEFLVSFYNNEISEKSEIFDDQFSVERPDGSNFTLKIRSTKLEDSAMYFCASSEALAIGTDTQYFGPGTRLTVL.

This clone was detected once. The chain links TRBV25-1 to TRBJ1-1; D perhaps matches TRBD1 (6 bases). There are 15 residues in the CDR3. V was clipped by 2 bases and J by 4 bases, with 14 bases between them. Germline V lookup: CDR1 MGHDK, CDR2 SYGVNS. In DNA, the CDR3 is TGTGCCAGCAGTGAAATGGGGGCGCGCGGCACTGAAGCTTTCTTT. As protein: CASSEMGARGTEAFF. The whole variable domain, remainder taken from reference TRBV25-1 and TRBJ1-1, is EADIYQTPRYLVIGTGKKITLECSQTMGHDKMYWYQQDPGMELHLIHYSYGVNSTEKGDLSSESTVSRIRTEHFPLTLESARPSHTSQYLCASSEMGARGTEAFFGQGTRLTVV.

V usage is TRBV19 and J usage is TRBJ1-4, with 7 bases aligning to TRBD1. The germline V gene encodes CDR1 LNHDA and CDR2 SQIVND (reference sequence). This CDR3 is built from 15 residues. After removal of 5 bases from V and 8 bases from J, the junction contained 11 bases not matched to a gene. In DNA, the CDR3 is TGTGCCAGTAGTTCGGGACAGCGGCAGAACGAAAAACTGTTTTTT. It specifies CASSSGQRQNEKLFF.

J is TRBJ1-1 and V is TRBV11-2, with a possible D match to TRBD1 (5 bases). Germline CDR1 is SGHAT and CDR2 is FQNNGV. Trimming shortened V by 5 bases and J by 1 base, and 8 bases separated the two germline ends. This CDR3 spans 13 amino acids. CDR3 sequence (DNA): TGTGCCAGCAGCACGACAGAGAACACTGAAGCTTTCTTT. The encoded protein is CASSTTENTEAFF.

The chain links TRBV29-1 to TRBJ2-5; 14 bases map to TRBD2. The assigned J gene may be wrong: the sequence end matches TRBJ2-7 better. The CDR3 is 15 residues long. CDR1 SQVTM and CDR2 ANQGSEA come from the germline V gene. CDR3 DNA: TGCAGCGTTGAAGGGGGACTAGCGGGAGAGTACGAGCAGTACTTC. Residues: CSVEGGLAGEYEQYF.

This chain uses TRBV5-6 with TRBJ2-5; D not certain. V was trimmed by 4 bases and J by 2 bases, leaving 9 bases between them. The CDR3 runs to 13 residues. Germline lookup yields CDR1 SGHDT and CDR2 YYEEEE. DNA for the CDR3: TGTGCCAGCAGCGTGTACTCTCAAGAGACCCAGTACTTC. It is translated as CASSVYSQETQYF. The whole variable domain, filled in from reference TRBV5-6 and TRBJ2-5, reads DAGVTQSPTHLIKTRGQQVTLRCSPKSGHDTVSWYQQALGQGPQFIFQYYEEEERQRGNFPDRFSGHQFPNYSSELNVNALLLGDSALYLCASSVYSQETQYFGPGTRLLVL.

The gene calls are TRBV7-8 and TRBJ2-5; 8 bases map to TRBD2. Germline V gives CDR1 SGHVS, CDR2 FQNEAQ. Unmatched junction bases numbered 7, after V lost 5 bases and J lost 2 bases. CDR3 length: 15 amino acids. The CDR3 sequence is CASSHRGGNQETQYF. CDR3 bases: TGTGCCAGCAGCCACCGCGGGGGGAATCAAGAGACCCAGTACTTC.

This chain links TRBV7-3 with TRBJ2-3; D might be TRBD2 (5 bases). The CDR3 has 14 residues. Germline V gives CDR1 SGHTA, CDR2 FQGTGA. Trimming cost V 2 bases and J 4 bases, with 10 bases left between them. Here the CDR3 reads CASSLVGSADTQYF. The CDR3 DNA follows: TGTGCCAGCAGCTTAGTGGGTAGCGCAGATACGCAGTATTTT.

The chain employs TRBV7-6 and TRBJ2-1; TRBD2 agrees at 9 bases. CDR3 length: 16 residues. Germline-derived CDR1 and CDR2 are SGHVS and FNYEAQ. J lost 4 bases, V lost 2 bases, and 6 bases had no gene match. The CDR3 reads CASSLKLAGVYNEQFF. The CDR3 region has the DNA TGTGCCAGCAGCTTAAAACTAGCGGGCGTATACAATGAGCAGTTCTTC.

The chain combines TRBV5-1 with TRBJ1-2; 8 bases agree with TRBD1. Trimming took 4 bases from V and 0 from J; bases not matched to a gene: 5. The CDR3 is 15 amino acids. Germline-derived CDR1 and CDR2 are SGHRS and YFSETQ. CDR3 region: CASSKGTGANYGYTF. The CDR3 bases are TGCGCCAGCAGCAAAGGGACAGGAGCTAACTATGGCTACACCTTC.

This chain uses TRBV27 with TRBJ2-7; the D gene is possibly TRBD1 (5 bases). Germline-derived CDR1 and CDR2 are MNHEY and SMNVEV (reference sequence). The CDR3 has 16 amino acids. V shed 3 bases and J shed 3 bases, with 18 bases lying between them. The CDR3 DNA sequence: TGTGCCAGCAGTTTGATTCTGGTTGAGCAGGGCTACGAGCAGTACTTC. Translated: CASSLILVEQGYEQYF.

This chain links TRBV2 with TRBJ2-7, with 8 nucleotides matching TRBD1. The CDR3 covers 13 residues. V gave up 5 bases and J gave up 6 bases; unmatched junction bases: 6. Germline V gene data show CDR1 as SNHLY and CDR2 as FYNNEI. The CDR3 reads CASSRWTGIEQYF. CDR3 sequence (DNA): TGTGCCAGCAGTAGATGGACAGGGATCGAGCAGTACTTC. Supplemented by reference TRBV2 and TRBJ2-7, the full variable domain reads EPEVTQTPSHQVTQMGQEVILRCVPISNHLYFYWYRQILGQKVEFLVSFYNNEISEKSEIFDDQFSVERPDGSNFTLKIRSTKLEDSAMYFCASSRWTGIEQYFGPGTRLTVT.

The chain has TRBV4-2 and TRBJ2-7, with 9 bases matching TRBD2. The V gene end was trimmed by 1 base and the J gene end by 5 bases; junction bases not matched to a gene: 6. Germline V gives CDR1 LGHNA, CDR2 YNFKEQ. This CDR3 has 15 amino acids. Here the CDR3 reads CASSQVGTSFHEQYF. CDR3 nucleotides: TGTGCCAGCAGCCAAGTAGGGACTAGCTTTCACGAGCAGTACTTC.

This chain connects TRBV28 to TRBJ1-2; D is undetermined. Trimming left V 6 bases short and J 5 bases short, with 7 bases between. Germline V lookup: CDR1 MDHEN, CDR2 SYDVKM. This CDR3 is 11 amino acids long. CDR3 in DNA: TGTGCCAGCAGCCTCAGTTATGGCTACACCTTC. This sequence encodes CASSLSYGYTF.

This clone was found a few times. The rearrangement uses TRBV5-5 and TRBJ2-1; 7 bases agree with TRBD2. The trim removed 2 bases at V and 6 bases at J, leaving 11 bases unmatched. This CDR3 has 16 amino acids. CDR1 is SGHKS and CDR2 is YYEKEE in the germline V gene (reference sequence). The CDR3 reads CASSLAGTTPSNEQFF. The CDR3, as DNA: TGTGCCAGCAGCTTAGCCGGGACTACGCCCTCCAATGAGCAGTTCTTC.

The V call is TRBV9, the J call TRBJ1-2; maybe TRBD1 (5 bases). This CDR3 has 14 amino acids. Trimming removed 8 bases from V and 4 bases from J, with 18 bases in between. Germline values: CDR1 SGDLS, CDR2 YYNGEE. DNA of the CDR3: TGTGCCAGGGGGGATTGGAGGGCCAGCTATGGCTACACCTTC. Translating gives CARGDWRASYGYTF.